The 20 T cell receptor beta chains in this list originate from one sample, sequenced in a study of OX40 agonist ivuxolimab in advanced cancers. Libraries were prepared by immunoSEQ multiplex PCR; TCRdb keeps only in-frame clonotypes and omits some of them. The data hold 81,000 or so clones, with 85% to 95% observed a single time. Sequences were derived from CD4+ or CD8+ T cells sorted from blood, sampled in a trial of the OX40 agonist ivuxolimab. The origin of the receptors is an adult with an advanced solid tumor such as melanoma, head and neck, liver or kidney cancer.

The chain carries TRBV29-1 and TRBJ1-2; 12 positions match TRBD1. Trimming cost V 7 bases and J 7 bases; bases outside gene matches: 10. Germline V gives CDR1 SQVTM, CDR2 ANQGSEA. The CDR3 has 14 residues. CDR3 sequence: CSAGAGTGGAGYTF. The CDR3 coding sequence is TGCAGCGCTGGGGCCGGGACAGGGGGCGCTGGCTACACCTTC.

The V and J genes are TRBV27 and TRBJ2-1; the D is unclear. Per germline, CDR1 MNHEY and CDR2 SMNVEV (reference sequence). The CDR3 length is 15 residues. Trimming took 5 bases from V and 0 from J, leaving 11 bases between them. CDR3 amino acids: CASSLGSSSYNEQFF. The CDR3 region has the DNA TGTGCCAGCAGTCTGGGATCCAGCTCCTACAATGAGCAGTTCTTC.

The chain employs TRBV11-2 and TRBJ2-1; D is unclear. Germline V gene data show CDR1 as SGHAT and CDR2 as FQNNGV. The CDR3 consists of 11 residues. The germline V and J ends were trimmed by 8 bases and 5 bases, with 7 bases remaining between them. The CDR3, as DNA: TGTGCCAGCGCCCGGGACAATGAGCAGTTCTTC. Protein: CASARDNEQFF.

J is TRBJ1-4 and V is TRBV10-3; D is unresolved. The germline V gene encodes CDR1 ENHRY and CDR2 SYGVKD. V was clipped by 3 bases and J by 4 bases, with 12 bases between them. This CDR3 region has 15 residues. CDR3 sequence (DNA): TGTGCCATCAGTGAAGGCAGGCTTAATAATGAAAAACTGTTTTTT. It encodes CAISEGRLNNEKLFF.

This clone was seen a single time. V and J are TRBV7-6 and TRBJ2-3; D is ambiguous. The CDR3 covers 15 residues. V was pared by 4 bases and J by 0 bases, with 11 bases between. In germline, CDR1 is SGHVS, CDR2 FNYEAQ. The CDR3 protein is CASSSRTTSTDTQYF. CDR3 bases: TGTGCCAGCAGCTCTAGGACCACTAGCACAGATACGCAGTATTTT.

The chain employs TRBV4-1 and TRBJ2-2, with a weak D call TRBD1 (5 bases). CDR3 length equals 16 residues. V gave up 4 bases and J gave up 6 bases, with 18 bases separating them. CDR1 is MGHRA and CDR2 is YSYEKL in the germline V gene. CDR3 sequence (DNA): TGCGCCAGCAGCCCGGTAACAGGTTATGGCTCCGGGGAGCTGTTTTTT. The encoded protein is CASSPVTGYGSGELFF.

The rearrangement links TRBV4-3 to TRBJ1-5; D gene unclear. V lost 4 bases and J lost 7, with 14 bases in between. The CDR3 has 14 amino acids. Looked up from germline, CDR1 is LGHNA and CDR2 is YSLEER. The CDR3 loop is CASSPTLSGQPQHF. The CDR3 nucleotides are TGCGCCAGCAGCCCGACCCTATCTGGCCAGCCCCAGCATTTT.

The rearrangement uses TRBV6-9 and TRBJ1-5; D call uncertain. The germline CDR1 and CDR2 sequences are MNHGY and SVAAGI. The CDR3 has 11 amino acids. Trimming left V 5 bases short and J 5 bases short, with 4 bases between. CDR3 protein: CASSPYQPQHF. The CDR3 region has the DNA TGTGCCAGCAGTCCTTATCAGCCCCAGCATTTT.

The chain employs TRBV28 and TRBJ2-1; TRBD2 aligns across 7 bases. V shed 2 bases, J shed 2 bases, and the junction held 3 bases outside the gene matches. The CDR3 spans 15 residues. Germline CDR1 reads MDHEN; CDR2 reads SYDVKM. The chain's CDR3 is CASSLRGGPYNEQFF. The CDR3 DNA follows: TGTGCCAGCAGTTTAAGGGGAGGGCCCTACAATGAGCAGTTCTTC.

This sequence joins TRBV5-5 and TRBJ2-3, with a tentative D call TRBD2 (6 bases). Germline loops: CDR1 SGHKS, CDR2 YYEKEE (reference sequence). The CDR3 is made up of 15 amino acids. Trimming shortened V by 4 bases and J by 3 bases, and 15 bases separated the two germline ends. The CDR3 coding sequence is TGTGCCAGCAGCCCGACCGGAGGGGAAACAGATACGCAGTATTTT. It is translated as CASSPTGGETDTQYF.

The rearrangement joins TRBV28 to TRBJ1-1; 7 bases fit TRBD1. The CDR3 runs 14 residues. V was clipped by 6 bases and J by 0 bases; unmatched bases: 4. Germline values: CDR1 MDHEN, CDR2 SYDVKM. CDR3 loop: CASSPTGLNTEAFF. CDR3 bases: TGTGCCAGCAGCCCGACAGGGTTGAACACTGAAGCTTTCTTT.

The chain combines TRBV16 with TRBJ2-1, with D hard to call. The CDR3 length is 13 residues. The germline CDR1 and CDR2 sequences are KGHSY and FQNENV. V was cut by 5 bases and J by 5 bases, with 10 bases left in between. In DNA form, the CDR3 reads TGTGCCAGCAGCAAACCGTCTGACAATGAGCAGTTCTTC. Its protein product is CASSKPSDNEQFF.

The gene calls are TRBV13 and TRBJ2-7; D tentatively reads TRBD1 or TRBD2 (6 bases each). Trimming removed 5 bases at V and 2 bases at J, with 13 bases between. This CDR3 spans 14 amino acids. CDR1 is PRHDT and CDR2 is FYEKMQ in the germline V gene (reference sequence). In DNA, the CDR3 is TGTGCCAGCAGCCCAAGGGGGGAGACCTACGAGCAGTACTTC. It specifies CASSPRGETYEQYF.

This clone was observed once. V and J are TRBV2 and TRBJ2-7; TRBD1 aligns across 9 bases. The length of the CDR3 is 15 residues. J gave up 4 bases and V 4 bases, and 8 bases lay outside the gene matches. Germline CDR1 is SNHLY and CDR2 is FYNNEI. The CDR3 region is CASSAWTGESYEQYF. CDR3 bases: TGTGCCAGCAGTGCCTGGACAGGGGAATCTTACGAGCAGTACTTC.

The V and J genes are TRBV10-3 and TRBJ2-1; D tentatively fits TRBD1 or TRBD2 (5 bases each). Trimming cost V 2 bases and J 9 bases, with 23 bases left between them. Germline V gives CDR1 ENHRY, CDR2 SYGVKD. The CDR3 has 17 residues. The CDR3 sequence is CAISEPTFWDQEVEQFF. The CDR3 DNA sequence: TGTGCCATCAGTGAGCCCACGTTTTGGGACCAAGAGGTTGAGCAGTTCTTC.

This sequence joins TRBV9 and TRBJ1-2, with D maybe TRBD1 (6 bases). V was trimmed by 4 bases and J by 3 bases, leaving 16 bases between them. Germline lookup yields CDR1 SGDLS and CDR2 YYNGEE. The CDR3 totals 15 residues. The CDR3: CASSPGRGLDYGYTF. CDR3 sequence (DNA): TGTGCCAGCAGCCCAGGCAGGGGATTGGACTATGGCTACACCTTC.

The V and J genes are TRBV2 and TRBJ1-3; D gene ambiguous. This CDR3 region has 15 residues. CDR1 and CDR2 from the germline V gene are SNHLY and FYNNEI. V was shortened by 8 bases and J by 2 bases, with 16 bases between the two germline ends. CDR3 sequence reads: CASERAGMTGNTIYF. The DNA of the CDR3 is TGTGCCAGCGAGCGGGCTGGGATGACTGGAAACACCATATATTTT.

The chain links TRBV27 to TRBJ1-2; 9 bases are shared with TRBD1. Germline V CDR1 and CDR2: MNHEY, SMNVEV (reference sequence). The CDR3 consists of 14 residues. The J segment lost 7 bases and the V segment lost 5 bases, leaving 8 bases of the junction unmatched. The DNA for the CDR3 is TGTGCCAGCAGTACGGGACAGGGAGAGAGTGGCTACACCTTC. It is translated as CASSTGQGESGYTF.

The chain recombines TRBV2 with TRBJ1-5; TRBD1 matches 11 bases. This CDR3 has 17 residues. CDR1 SNHLY and CDR2 FYNNEI come from the germline V gene. The V gene end was trimmed by 1 base and the J gene end by 5 bases; junction bases not matched to a gene: 7. CDR3 amino acids: CASSEGSGQGADQPQHF. In DNA, the CDR3 is TGTGCCAGCAGTGAAGGGAGTGGACAGGGGGCAGATCAGCCCCAGCATTTT.

The chain uses TRBV19 and TRBJ1-4; D remains unclear. CDR3 length equals 17 residues. The V gene lost 0 bases and the J gene lost 0 bases, with 11 bases spanning the gap. Germline-derived CDR1 and CDR2 are LNHDA and SQIVND (reference sequence). The CDR3 protein is CASSIDPRDATNEKLFF. CDR3 nucleotide sequence: TGTGCCAGTAGTATAGATCCCAGAGATGCAACTAATGAAAAACTGTTTTTT. Together with reference TRBV19 and TRBJ1-4, the CDR3 gives the full variable domain: DGGITQSPKYLFRKEGQNVTLSCEQNLNHDAMYWYRQDPGQGLRLIYYSQIVNDFQKGDIAEGYSVSREKKESFPLTVTSAQKNPTAFYLCASSIDPRDATNEKLFFGSGTQLSVL.